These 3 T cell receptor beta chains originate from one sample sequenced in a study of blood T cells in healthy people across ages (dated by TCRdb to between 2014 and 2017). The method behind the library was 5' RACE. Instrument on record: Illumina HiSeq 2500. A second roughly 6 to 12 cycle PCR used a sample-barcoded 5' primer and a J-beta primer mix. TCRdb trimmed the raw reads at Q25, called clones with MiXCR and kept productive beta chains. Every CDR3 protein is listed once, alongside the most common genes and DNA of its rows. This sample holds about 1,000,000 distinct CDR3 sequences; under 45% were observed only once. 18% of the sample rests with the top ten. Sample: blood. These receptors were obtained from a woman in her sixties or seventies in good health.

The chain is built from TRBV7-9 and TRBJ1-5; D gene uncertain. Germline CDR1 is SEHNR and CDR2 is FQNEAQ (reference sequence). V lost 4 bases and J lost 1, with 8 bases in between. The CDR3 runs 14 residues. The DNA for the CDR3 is TGTGCCAGCAGCTCCTCCGACAGCAATCAGCCCCAGCATTTT. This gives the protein CASSSSDSNQPQHF.

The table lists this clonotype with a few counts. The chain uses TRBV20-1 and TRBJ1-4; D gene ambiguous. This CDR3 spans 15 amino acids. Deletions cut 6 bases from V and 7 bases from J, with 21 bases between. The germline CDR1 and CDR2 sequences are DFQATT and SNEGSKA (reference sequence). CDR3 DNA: TGCAGTGCCGGATTACCGGGTTTATATAGTGAAAAACTGTTTTTT. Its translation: CSAGLPGLYSEKLFF.

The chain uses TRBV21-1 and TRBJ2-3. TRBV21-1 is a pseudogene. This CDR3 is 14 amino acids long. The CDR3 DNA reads TGTGCCAGCAGCAAACTAGAATTCACAGGTACGCAGTATTTT. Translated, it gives CASSKLEFTGTQYF.